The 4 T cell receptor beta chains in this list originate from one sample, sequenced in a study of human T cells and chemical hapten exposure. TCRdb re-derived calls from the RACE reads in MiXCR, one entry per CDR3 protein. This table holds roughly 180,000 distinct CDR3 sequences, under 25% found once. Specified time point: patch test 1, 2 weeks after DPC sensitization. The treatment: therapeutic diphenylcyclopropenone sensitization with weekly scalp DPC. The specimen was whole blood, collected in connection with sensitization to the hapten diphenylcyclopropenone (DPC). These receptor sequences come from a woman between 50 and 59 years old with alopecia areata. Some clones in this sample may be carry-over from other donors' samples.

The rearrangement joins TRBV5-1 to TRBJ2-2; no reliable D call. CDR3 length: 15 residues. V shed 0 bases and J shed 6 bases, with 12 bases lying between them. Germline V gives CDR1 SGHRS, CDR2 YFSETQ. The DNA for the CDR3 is TGCGCCAGCAGCTTGGAAGGGTCAGCACCCGGGGAGCTGTTTTTT. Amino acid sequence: CASSLEGSAPGELFF.

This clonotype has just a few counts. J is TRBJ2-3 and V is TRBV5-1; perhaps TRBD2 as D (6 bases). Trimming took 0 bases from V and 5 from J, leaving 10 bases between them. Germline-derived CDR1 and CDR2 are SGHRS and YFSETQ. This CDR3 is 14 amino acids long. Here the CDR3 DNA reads TGCGCCAGCAGCTTGGAGGCGGGGAGAGATACGCAGTATTTT. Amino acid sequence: CASSLEAGRDTQYF.

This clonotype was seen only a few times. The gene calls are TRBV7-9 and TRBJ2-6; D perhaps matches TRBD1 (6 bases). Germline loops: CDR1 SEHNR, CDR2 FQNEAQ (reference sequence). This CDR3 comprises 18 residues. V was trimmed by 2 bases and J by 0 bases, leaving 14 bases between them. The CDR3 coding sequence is TGTGCCAGCAGCTTAATGGACAGAGGGATCTCTGGGGCCAACGTCCTGACTTTC. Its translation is CASSLMDRGISGANVLTF.

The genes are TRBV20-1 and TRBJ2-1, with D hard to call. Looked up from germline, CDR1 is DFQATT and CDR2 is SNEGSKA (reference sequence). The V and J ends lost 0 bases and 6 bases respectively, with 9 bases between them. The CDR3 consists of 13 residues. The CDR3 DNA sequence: TGCAGTGCTAGAGAACCCGGACCCAATGAGCAGTTCTTC. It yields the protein CSAREPGPNEQFF.